This T cell receptor beta chain was recovered during a study of response to subunit inactivated influenza vaccine. Germline V gives CDR1 SGHVS, CDR2 FQNEAQ. The CDR3 is 17 amino acids. V shed 1 base, J shed 4 bases, and the junction held 10 bases outside the gene matches. TCRdb re-called the RT-PCR reads through MiXCR, storing one row per CDR3 protein. The sample carries under 800,000 distinct CDR3 sequences, approximately 15% recorded once. Source: PBMCs from blood, taken approximately 15 days before vaccination. This rearrangement joins TRBV7-8 to TRBJ2-1; 7 bases are shared with TRBD2. The receptor's source is a middle-aged man who received an inactivated influenza vaccine. CDR3 nucleotides: TGTGCCAGCAGCTTAGTAAGAGCTAGCGGCCGGTACAATGAGCAGTTCTTC. This sequence encodes CASSLVRASGRYNEQFF.